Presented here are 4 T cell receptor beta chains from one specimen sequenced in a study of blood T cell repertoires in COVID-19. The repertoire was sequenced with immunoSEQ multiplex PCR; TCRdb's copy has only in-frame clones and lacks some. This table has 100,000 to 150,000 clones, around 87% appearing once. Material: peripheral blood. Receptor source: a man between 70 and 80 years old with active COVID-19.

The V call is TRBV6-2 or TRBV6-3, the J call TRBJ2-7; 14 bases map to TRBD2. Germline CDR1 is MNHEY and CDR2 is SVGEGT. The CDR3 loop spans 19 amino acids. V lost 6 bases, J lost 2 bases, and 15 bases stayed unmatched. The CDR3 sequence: CASSLDDGTSGSGAYEQYF. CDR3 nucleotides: TGTGCCAGCAGCCTTGACGACGGGACTAGCGGGAGTGGGGCCTACGAGCAGTACTTC.

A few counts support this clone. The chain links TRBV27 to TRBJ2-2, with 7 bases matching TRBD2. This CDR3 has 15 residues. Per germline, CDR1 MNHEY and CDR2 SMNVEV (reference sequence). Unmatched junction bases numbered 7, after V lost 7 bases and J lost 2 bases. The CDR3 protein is CASTQAGFNTGELFF. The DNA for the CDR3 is TGTGCCAGCACCCAAGCGGGGTTTAACACCGGGGAGCTGTTTTTT.

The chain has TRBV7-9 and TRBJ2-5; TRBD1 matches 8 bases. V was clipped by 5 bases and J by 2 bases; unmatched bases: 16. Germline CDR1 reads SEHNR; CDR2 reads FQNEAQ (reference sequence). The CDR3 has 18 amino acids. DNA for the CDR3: TGTGCCAGCAGCCCTGCGACAGGGGCCCGCAACACTCAAGAGACCCAGTACTTC. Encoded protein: CASSPATGARNTQETQYF.

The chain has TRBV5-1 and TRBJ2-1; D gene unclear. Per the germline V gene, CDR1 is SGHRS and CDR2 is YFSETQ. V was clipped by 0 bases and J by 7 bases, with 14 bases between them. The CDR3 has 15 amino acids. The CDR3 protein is CASSLAEGASNEQFF. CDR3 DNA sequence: TGCGCCAGCAGCTTGGCCGAAGGAGCCTCAAATGAGCAGTTCTTC. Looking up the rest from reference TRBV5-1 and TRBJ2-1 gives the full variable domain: KAGVTQTPRYLIKTRGQQVTLSCSPISGHRSVSWYQQTPGQGLQFLFEYFSETQRNKGNFPGRFSGRQFSNSRSEMNVSTLELGDSALYLCASSLAEGASNEQFFGPGTRLTVL.